This TCR beta chain emerged from a study of blood T cell repertoires in COVID-19. In the original workflow: For nucleated cells, counts were estimated from reference gene primer amplification. Repertoires were generated with immunoSEQ multiplex PCR, while TCRdb's copy carries only in-frame clones and drops some. V and J calls and clone size come straight from that table; D and trimming were deduced from the DNA. The table lists about 350,000 clones, more than 70% of them singletons. Shortly before study entry, within 2 weeks, exposed participants had met a COVID-19 case. Germline lookup yields CDR1 SGHRS and CDR2 YFSETQ. The V and J ends lost 2 bases and 8 bases respectively, with 15 bases between them. This CDR3 comprises 14 residues.

The chain has TRBV5-1 and TRBJ2-3, with D possibly TRBD1 on 5 matching bases. Sequencing was done on a sample of PBMCs or T cells enriched from blood (not recorded which). The receptor's source is a woman between 25 and 40 years old who had been exposed to COVID-19. The CDR3 nucleotides are TGCGCCAGCAGCTTAAGGGGAACCTCTTTTACGCAGTATTTT. Protein sequence: CASSLRGTSFTQYF.